The rows below give T cell receptor beta chains drawn from one sample of a study of beta chain features in type 1 diabetes. TCRdb's table, derived via immunoSEQ multiplex PCR, lists solely in-frame clones and lacks some. The table records about 150,000 clones, roughly 8.1% of them present only once. Sequences were obtained from central memory CD4+ T cells from blood. These receptor sequences come from a man aged 18 to 29 in good health. The CDR3 runs from the conserved cysteine through the conserved F or W. A D gene is named only where the DNA matches it firmly. The size field is filled for only some rows; it gives once, few, many or a size class.

abundance	j_gene	d_gene	v_gene	CDR3aa	CDR3nt
many	TRBJ2-5	TRBD1	TRBV11-2	CASRNRGQETQYF	TGTGCCAGCAGAAACAGGGGTCAAGAGACCCAGTACTTC
few	TRBJ2-1	TRBD2	TRBV5-8	CASSRTSGYNEQFF	TGTGCCAGCAGCCGGACTAGCGGCTACAATGAGCAGTTCTTC
-	TRBJ2-2	TRBD1	TRBV4-1	CASRPGQVYTGELFF	TGCGCCAGCAGACCCGGACAGGTTTACACCGGGGAGCTGTTTTTT
-	TRBJ2-1	TRBD1	TRBV2	CASSPAGTGGNEQFF	TGTGCCAGCAGTCCAGCCGGGACAGGGGGCAATGAGCAGTTCTTC
few	TRBJ2-7	-	TRBV11-2	CASSPQKAGASYEQYF	TGTGCCAGCAGCCCACAGAAGGCGGGGGCCTCCTACGAGCAGTACTTC
-	TRBJ1-1	-	TRBV19	CATQRGLEGTEAFF	TGTGCCACCCAAAGAGGCCTGGAGGGGACTGAAGCTTTCTTT
few	TRBJ1-1	-	TRBV7-2	CASSFYLGTTTEAFF	TGTGCCAGCAGCTTTTACCTCGGGACAACCACTGAAGCTTTCTTT
-	TRBJ2-1	TRBD2	TRBV11-2	CASSLGLAGGHNEQFF	TGTGCCAGCAGCTTAGGCCTAGCGGGGGGACACAATGAGCAGTTCTTC
-	TRBJ2-1	TRBD1	TRBV4-1	CASSQDPSQGAHEQFF	TGCGCCAGCAGCCAAGATCCGAGTCAGGGGGCCCATGAGCAGTTCTTC
few	TRBJ2-7	TRBD2	TRBV2	CASSGGRYEQYF	TGTGCCAGCAGTGGCGGGAGATACGAGCAGTACTTC
-	TRBJ1-1	-	TRBV5-4	CASSLRQGPTGEAFF	TGTGCCAGCAGCTTGAGGCAGGGGCCGACCGGTGAAGCTTTCTTT
-	TRBJ2-3	TRBD1	TRBV5-1	CASKDRVPSTDTQYF	TGCGCCAGCAAGGACAGGGTTCCTAGCACAGATACGCAGTATTTT
few	TRBJ2-3	-	TRBV7-9	CASSSTRKGTDTQYF	TGTGCCAGCAGCTCAACTAGGAAGGGCACAGATACGCAGTATTTT
few	TRBJ2-3	-	TRBV6-5	CASRRGPDTQYF	TGTGCCAGCAGGCGGGGTCCAGATACGCAGTATTTT
few	TRBJ2-5	TRBD2	TRBV5-4	CASSPSGGRQETQYF	TGTGCCAGCAGCCCTAGCGGGGGCAGACAAGAGACCCAGTACTTC
-	TRBJ2-7	-	TRBV27	CASSSTRSGNEQYF	TGTGCCAGCAGTTCGACTCGCAGCGGCAACGAGCAGTACTTC
many	TRBJ2-1	-	TRBV18	CASSPARGGYNEQFF	TGTGCCAGCTCACCAGCTAGGGGGGGCTACAATGAGCAGTTCTTC
few	TRBJ1-2	-	TRBV11-2	CASSPAPGTWTF	TGTGCCAGCAGCCCTGCTCCCGGGACTTGGACCTTC
many	TRBJ2-3	-	TRBV10-3	CATTGKGALTDTQYF	TGTGCCACCACAGGGAAGGGCGCCCTCACAGATACGCAGTATTTT
-	TRBJ2-3	TRBD2	TRBV7-9	CASSLSAGGPTDTQYF	TGTGCCAGCAGCTTATCGGCGGGAGGGCCGACAGATACGCAGTATTTT
few	TRBJ2-4	TRBD1	TRBV5-1	CASSSGQGNIQYF	TGCGCCAGCAGCTCGGGACAGGGGAACATTCAGTACTTC
-	TRBJ2-1	TRBD2	TRBV28	CASSLRGRAIFNEQFF	TGTGCCAGCAGTTTAAGAGGGAGGGCCATCTTCAATGAGCAGTTCTTC
few	TRBJ1-2	TRBD1	TRBV28	CASSQTGTGGVYGYTF	TGTGCCAGCAGTCAAACGGGGACAGGAGGGGTCTATGGCTACACCTTC
-	TRBJ2-1	TRBD2	TRBV30	CAWSAFSGRAPPYNEQFF	TGTGCCTGGAGTGCGTTTAGCGGGAGGGCCCCTCCCTACAATGAGCAGTTCTTC
few	TRBJ1-2	TRBD1	TRBV7-2	CASSFSQGAGGYTF	TGTGCCAGCAGCTTTTCCCAGGGGGCGGGTGGCTACACCTTC
many	TRBJ1-5	-	TRBV19	CASSIGGRGSNQPQHF	TGTGCCAGTAGTATCGGCGGCAGGGGTAGCAATCAGCCCCAGCATTTT
-	TRBJ2-3	-	TRBV6-1	CASSENGGATDTQYF	TGTGCCAGCAGTGAAAACGGCGGGGCCACAGATACGCAGTATTTT
many	TRBJ1-5	TRBD1	TRBV19	CASSIRTGTGNQPQHF	TGTGCCAGTAGTATTCGCACCGGGACAGGCAATCAGCCCCAGCATTTT
-	TRBJ2-2	TRBD2	TRBV25-1	CASSADSGSGTGELFF	TGTGCCAGCAGTGCAGATAGCGGGAGTGGCACCGGGGAGCTGTTTTTT